A single sample gave rise to the 9 T cell receptor beta chains below, sequenced in a study of cytomegalovirus exposure and HLA in healthy donors. PCR used 60 Vbeta primers and 13 Jbeta primers. Assay used: immunoSEQ multiplex PCR; TCRdb lists only in-frame clones, some missing. The top ten clones hold more than 0.3% of a sample with approximately 290,000 clones, around 80% of them seen once. The specimen sequenced was PBMCs. The receptors originated from a girl aged 2-10 years in good health and CMV-seronegative.

The J gene is TRBJ2-2, the V gene TRBV28; 7 nucleotides align to TRBD1. This CDR3 has 14 amino acids. Germline V CDR1 and CDR2: MDHEN, SYDVKM. V was clipped by 7 bases and J by 5 bases; unmatched bases: 7. This CDR3 reads CASKTTGSTGELFF. DNA for the CDR3: TGTGCCAGCAAGACGACAGGGTCTACCGGGGAGCTGTTTTTT.

The gene calls are TRBV9 and TRBJ2-1, with a tentative D call TRBD2 (6 bases). The CDR3 consists of 17 residues. Per the germline V gene, CDR1 is SGDLS and CDR2 is YYNGEE. V lost 4 bases and J 2 bases, leaving 19 bases between the germline ends. For the CDR3, the DNA is TGTGCCAGCAGCAGCTGGGCCCTAGCGCCACCCTACAATGAGCAGTTCTTC. Its translation: CASSSWALAPPYNEQFF.

The chain joins TRBV10-3 to TRBJ1-1, with D possibly being TRBD1 (6 bases). Germline V gene sequence: CDR1 ENHRY, CDR2 SYGVKD. V shed 8 bases and J shed 4 bases, with 14 bases lying between them. The CDR3 covers 13 residues. As DNA, the CDR3 is TGTGCCATCTACAGGGAACCTGGCACTGAAGCTTTCTTT. Translation gives CAIYREPGTEAFF.

This chain joins TRBV19 and TRBJ2-2; maybe TRBD1 (5 bases). V lost 6 bases, J lost 7 bases, and 12 bases lay in between. The CDR3 sequence is 13 residues long. CDR1 is LNHDA and CDR2 is SQIVND in the germline V gene (reference sequence). In DNA form, the CDR3 reads TGTGCCAGTAGGACACCAGGGTACGGGGAGCTGTTTTTT. Translating it yields CASRTPGYGELFF.

The gene calls are TRBV13 and TRBJ1-2; D perhaps matches TRBD1 (5 bases). The CDR3 spans 14 residues. Trimming took off 3 bases at V and 4 bases at J, with 12 bases between the two ends. Germline V gene data show CDR1 as PRHDT and CDR2 as FYEKMQ (reference sequence). The CDR3: CASSLGRVPYGYTF. Here the CDR3 DNA reads TGTGCCAGCAGCTTGGGCAGGGTCCCCTATGGCTACACCTTC.

V and J are TRBV29-1 and TRBJ2-7; no reliable D call. With 4 bases removed from V and 2 bases from J, the gap between germline ends came to 6 bases. This CDR3 region has 11 residues. The V gene's germline CDR1 is SQVTM and CDR2 ANQGSEA. The chain's CDR3 is CSVGEAYEQYF. In DNA form, the CDR3 reads TGCAGCGTTGGCGAAGCCTACGAGCAGTACTTC.

V usage is TRBV5-4 and J usage is TRBJ2-3; a possible D gene is TRBD2 (6 bases). V lost 0 bases to trimming and J lost 1 base, with 9 bases between them. This CDR3 has 15 residues. Germline CDR1 SGHNT, CDR2 YYREEE (reference sequence). The CDR3 loop is CASSLDGGGTDTQYF. CDR3 DNA: TGTGCCAGCAGCTTGGATGGAGGGGGCACAGATACGCAGTATTTT. Drawing the rest from reference TRBV5-4 and TRBJ2-3, the complete variable domain is ETGVTQSPTHLIKTRGQQVTLRCSSQSGHNTVSWYQQALGQGPQFIFQYYREEENGRGNFPPRFSGLQFPNYSSELNVNALELDDSALYLCASSLDGGGTDTQYFGPGTRLTVL.

This clone showed up just once. The chain joins TRBV30 to TRBJ1-6; weak D call: TRBD1 (6 bases). V lost 0 bases and J 10 bases, leaving 16 bases between the germline ends. Germline V gene sequence: CDR1 GTSNPN, CDR2 SVGIG (reference sequence). The CDR3 runs to 15 residues. CDR3 loop: CAWSVDTGRNSPLHF. CDR3 in DNA: TGTGCCTGGAGTGTCGACACAGGGCGGAACTCACCCCTCCACTTT.

The rearrangement links TRBV7-3 to TRBJ1-1; 7 bases agree with TRBD1. V dropped 4 bases and J dropped 0; count of bases not matched to a gene: 5. This CDR3 comprises 15 residues. The germline gives CDR1 SGHTA, CDR2 FQGTGA. The CDR3 region has the DNA TGTGCCAGCAGCTCCGGTGGGACAGTGAACACTGAAGCTTTCTTT. Protein product: CASSSGGTVNTEAFF.